The rows below give T cell receptor beta chains drawn from one sample of a study of blood T cell repertoires in COVID-19. The method was immunoSEQ multiplex PCR; TCRdb's version includes in-frame clones alone and lacks a portion of them. The sample contains about 240,000 clones, roughly four fifths of which appear only once. Sequenced: peripheral blood. The source of these receptors is a woman aged 55-69 years with active or convalescent COVID-19. CDR3s include the opening cysteine and the closing phenylalanine or tryptophan. D genes are given only for firm matches.

j_gene: TRBJ1-6; v_gene: TRBV2; d_gene: .; CDR3aa: CASQPRRQVNSPLHF
j_gene: TRBJ2-2; v_gene: TRBV11-2; d_gene: .; CDR3aa: CASSLEWQGNTGELFF
j_gene: TRBJ2-1; v_gene: TRBV7-9; d_gene: .; CDR3aa: CASSSWTSEQFF
j_gene: TRBJ2-6; v_gene: TRBV30; d_gene: .; CDR3aa: CAWSVITPVLTF
j_gene: TRBJ1-3; v_gene: TRBV2; d_gene: .; CDR3aa: CASSGQLSGNTIYF
j_gene: TRBJ2-7; v_gene: TRBV30; d_gene: .; CDR3aa: CAWGGIYEQYF
j_gene: TRBJ1-2; v_gene: TRBV6-5; d_gene: TRBD1; CDR3aa: CASSRTGGDYGYTF
j_gene: TRBJ2-7; v_gene: TRBV7-9; d_gene: .; CDR3aa: CASTMAGRPYEQYF
j_gene: TRBJ2-7; v_gene: TRBV7-2; d_gene: TRBD1; CDR3aa: CASSYPGQVQYF
j_gene: TRBJ1-2; v_gene: TRBV14; d_gene: .; CDR3aa: CASSQAHYGYTF
j_gene: TRBJ1-4; v_gene: TRBV2; d_gene: .; CDR3aa: CASRAQGATNEKLFF
j_gene: TRBJ1-1; v_gene: TRBV5-1; d_gene: TRBD1; CDR3aa: CASSPGQGPEEAFF
j_gene: TRBJ2-7; v_gene: TRBV18; d_gene: TRBD1; CDR3aa: CASSQGQGAREQYF
j_gene: TRBJ1-2; v_gene: TRBV6-6; d_gene: .; CDR3aa: CASRRDNGGGSYTF
j_gene: TRBJ1-1; v_gene: TRBV3-1/TRBV3-2; d_gene: .; CDR3aa: CASSQTAGGLTEAFF
j_gene: TRBJ1-1; v_gene: TRBV7-3; d_gene: TRBD1; CDR3aa: CASSVQGHTEAFF
j_gene: TRBJ1-3; v_gene: TRBV7-9; d_gene: .; CDR3aa: CASREGDGNTIYF
j_gene: TRBJ1-3; v_gene: TRBV7-8; d_gene: .; CDR3aa: CASSRQDSGNTIYF
j_gene: TRBJ2-5; v_gene: TRBV3-1/TRBV3-2; d_gene: .; CDR3aa: CASSQMTGEETQYF
j_gene: TRBJ1-2; v_gene: TRBV3-1/TRBV3-2; d_gene: TRBD1; CDR3aa: CASSQQISGQGDGYTF
j_gene: TRBJ2-3; v_gene: TRBV27; d_gene: .; CDR3aa: CASRAGGDTQYF
j_gene: TRBJ1-1; v_gene: TRBV25-1; d_gene: .; CDR3aa: CAARGMNTEAFF
j_gene: TRBJ2-6; v_gene: TRBV11-3; d_gene: TRBD1; CDR3aa: CASSYRLGTETGANVLTF
j_gene: TRBJ1-1; v_gene: TRBV5-1; d_gene: .; CDR3aa: CASSLAGDTEAFF
j_gene: TRBJ2-3; v_gene: TRBV4-1; d_gene: TRBD2; CDR3aa: CASSPNIAGRSTDTQYF
j_gene: TRBJ1-4; v_gene: TRBV9; d_gene: .; CDR3aa: CASSVGWRTNEKLFF
j_gene: TRBJ2-5; v_gene: TRBV25-1; d_gene: .; CDR3aa: CASSEGAAWKETQYF
j_gene: TRBJ1-3; v_gene: TRBV5-8; d_gene: .; CDR3aa: CASSFGEDSGNTIYF
j_gene: TRBJ2-5; v_gene: TRBV4-3; d_gene: .; CDR3aa: CASSQRFGQETQYF
j_gene: TRBJ2-5; v_gene: TRBV19; d_gene: TRBD1; CDR3aa: CASSTQGGETQYF